The 24 T cell receptor beta chains below all came from one sample that was sequenced in a study of T cell responses to AZD1222 COVID-19 vaccine. Profiled with immunoSEQ multiplex PCR; TCRdb holds only in-frame clones, not every one. The sample contains 110,000 or so clones, 70% to 90% of which appear only once. This specimen consisted of peripheral blood, obtained 28 days after the second AZD1222 dose. The receptor source for this set is an adult who received the AZD1222 COVID-19 vaccine.

The V gene is TRBV9, the J gene TRBJ2-5; D is unclear. Germline CDR1 is SGDLS and CDR2 is YYNGEE. V lost 4 bases and J lost 5, with 12 bases in between. The CDR3 is 13 residues long. The CDR3 is CASSPRYGETQYF. The CDR3 DNA reads as TGTGCCAGCAGCCCTAGGTACGGGGAGACCCAGTACTTC.

Only a few counts were recorded for this clone. The V gene is TRBV4-1, the J gene TRBJ1-5; D is undetermined. Per germline, CDR1 MGHRA and CDR2 YSYEKL. The CDR3 runs to 13 residues. Trimming left V 0 bases short and J 7 bases short, with 7 bases between. DNA of the CDR3: TGCGCCAGCAGCCAAGATACGGGCCAGCCCCAGCATTTT. As protein: CASSQDTGQPQHF.

This rearrangement joins TRBV5-1 to TRBJ2-3, with TRBD2 identical over 13 bases. The junction had 5 bases not matched to a gene; V was cut back by 3 bases and J by 4 bases. CDR1 SGHRS and CDR2 YFSETQ come from the germline V gene. The CDR3 runs 16 residues. DNA of the CDR3: TGCGCCAGCAGCTCCGGGACTAGCGGGGCCCCAGATACGCAGTATTTT. The encoded protein is CASSSGTSGAPDTQYF.

The genes are TRBV5-1 and TRBJ2-7; no definite D call. Deletions cut 5 bases from V and 5 bases from J, with 11 bases between. Germline lookup yields CDR1 SGHRS and CDR2 YFSETQ. This CDR3 is 12 amino acids long. The CDR3 DNA sequence: TGCGCCAGCAGGGTTCTCGACGACGAGCAGTACTTC. Translating gives CASRVLDDEQYF.

This sequence joins TRBV9 and TRBJ1-2; possibly TRBD1 for D (6 bases). Trimming pared 3 bases from V and 4 bases from J, leaving 16 bases between. Per germline, CDR1 SGDLS and CDR2 YYNGEE. CDR3 size: 15 residues. The CDR3 region is CASSGGGALFYGYTF. CDR3 coding DNA: TGTGCCAGCAGCGGTGGGGGGGCGTTGTTCTATGGCTACACCTTC.

V is TRBV25-1 and J is TRBJ2-7; 7 bases align to TRBD2. This CDR3 contains 13 residues. The junction had 6 bases not matched to a gene; V was cut back by 4 bases and J by 6 bases. Germline V gene data show CDR1 as MGHDK and CDR2 as SYGVNS. In DNA, the CDR3 is TGTGCCAGCAGTGGGGGACTACTAGGCGAGCAGTACTTC. Protein: CASSGGLLGEQYF.

This clone was counted a few times. V and J are TRBV28 and TRBJ1-5; TRBD1 matches at 11 bases. The CDR3 loop spans 18 amino acids. Germline V gives CDR1 MDHEN, CDR2 SYDVKM. After removal of 5 bases from V and 6 bases from J, the junction contained 15 bases not matched to a gene. Here the CDR3 reads CASSPQLIGTGGGQPQHF. For the CDR3, the DNA is TGTGCCAGCAGTCCTCAATTGATTGGGACAGGGGGGGGTCAGCCCCAGCATTTT.

This clone appeared a few times. The chain has TRBV6-2 or TRBV6-3 and TRBJ2-1; 15 bases match TRBD2. Germline values: CDR1 MNHEY, CDR2 SVGEGT. J lost 7 bases, V lost 5 bases, and 6 bases had no gene match. This CDR3 has 16 amino acids. CDR3: CASSPRGLAGGNEQFF. In DNA, the CDR3 is TGTGCCAGCAGTCCCCGTGGACTAGCGGGGGGGAATGAGCAGTTCTTC.

The rearrangement joins TRBV12-3 or TRBV12-4 to TRBJ1-1; a possible D gene is TRBD1 (5 bases). V was clipped by 6 bases and J by 10 bases, with 18 bases between them. This CDR3 has 13 residues. The CDR3 is CASSWDVTRRAFF. DNA for the CDR3: TGTGCCAGCAGCTGGGACGTTACCCGGAGAGCTTTCTTT.

The chain carries TRBV5-8 and TRBJ2-6; 9 bases match TRBD1. The V gene's germline CDR1 is SGHTS and CDR2 YDEGEE. The CDR3 totals 19 residues. J lost 0 bases, V lost 2 bases, and 9 bases had no gene match. Written as DNA, the CDR3 is TGTGCCAGCAGCTTTCCGACCGGGACAGGGATCTCTGGGGCCAACGTCCTGACTTTC. It yields the protein CASSFPTGTGISGANVLTF.

This sequence joins TRBV28 and TRBJ1-5; D is perhaps TRBD1 (5 bases). This CDR3 has 16 amino acids. The ends were cut back, 5 bases at V and 3 bases at J, with 17 bases in the middle. CDR1 and CDR2 from the germline V gene are MDHEN and SYDVKM. CDR3 bases: TGTGCCAGCAGTAGCGCAACAGGAACTCTCAATCAGCCCCAGCATTTT. Amino acid sequence: CASSSATGTLNQPQHF.

The rearrangement links TRBV6-1 to TRBJ2-7; D gene ambiguous. The CDR3 runs to 14 residues. Looked up from germline, CDR1 is MNHNS and CDR2 is SASEGT. V was pared by 2 bases and J by 3 bases, with 11 bases between. The chain's CDR3 is CASSEKLSDYEQYF. DNA of the CDR3: TGTGCCAGCAGTGAAAAGCTCAGCGACTACGAGCAGTACTTC.

The chain links TRBV27 to TRBJ1-1, with D possibly TRBD1 on 6 matching bases. The length of the CDR3 is 14 residues. Trimming took 6 bases from V and 5 from J, leaving 16 bases between them. CDR1 is MNHEY and CDR2 is SMNVEV in the germline V gene (reference sequence). The CDR3 DNA sequence: TGTGCCAGCAGCCCGGGGTGGGGGGCTACTGAAGCTTTCTTT. It codes for CASSPGWGATEAFF.

This rearrangement joins TRBV5-8 to TRBJ1-2, with a weak D call TRBD1 (6 bases). Trimming took 4 bases from V and 4 from J, leaving 17 bases between them. The CDR3 totals 15 residues. Germline-derived CDR1 and CDR2 are SGHTS and YDEGEE. The CDR3 sequence: CASSPAWGAAYGYTF. The DNA of the CDR3 is TGTGCCAGCAGCCCGGCATGGGGGGCTGCCTATGGCTACACCTTC.

The chain carries TRBV19 and TRBJ1-3, with D possibly matching TRBD1 (5 bases). Deletions cut 3 bases from V and 4 bases from J, with 13 bases between. The CDR3 extends over 15 amino acids. Per germline, CDR1 LNHDA and CDR2 SQIVND (reference sequence). This chain's CDR3 is CASSISGGSGNTIYF. In DNA, the CDR3 is TGTGCCAGTAGTATTTCTGGGGGGAGCGGAAACACCATATATTTT.

The table lists this clone with a count of one. The CDR3 coding sequence is TGTGCCAGCAGCTTATTTAAGTTAAGCTCTGAAGCTTTCTTT. This translates into CASSLFKLSSEAFF. This rearrangement joins TRBV7-2 to TRBJ1-1; no clear D. V was shortened by 2 bases and J by 6 bases, with 13 bases between the two germline ends. Looked up from germline, CDR1 is SGHTA and CDR2 is FQGNSA. The CDR3 length is 14 residues.

The V call is TRBV6-7, the J call TRBJ2-7, with 10 bases aligning to TRBD2. TRBV6-7 is treated as an ORF (open reading frame) with a function not yet certain. Trimming removed 4 bases from V and 0 bases from J; junction bases left unmatched: 12. The CDR3 extends over 18 amino acids. The CDR3 loop reads CASSSVTSGSGSSYEQYF. CDR3 in DNA: TGTGCCAGCAGTTCGGTGACTAGCGGGTCCGGAAGCTCCTACGAGCAGTACTTC.

This clone has only a few counts. The rearrangement joins TRBV6-1 to TRBJ1-5; possible D gene TRBD1, 5 bases. This CDR3 region has 16 residues. V was trimmed by 2 bases and J by 2 bases, leaving 13 bases between them. Looked up from germline, CDR1 is MNHNS and CDR2 is SASEGT. The CDR3 loop is CASSEMGGVGNQPQHF. Here the CDR3 DNA reads TGTGCCAGCAGTGAAATGGGGGGGGTCGGCAATCAGCCCCAGCATTTT.

This chain uses TRBV9 with TRBJ2-7, with unresolved D. The CDR3 contains 12 residues. CDR1 is SGDLS and CDR2 is YYNGEE in the germline V gene. V was shortened by 4 bases and J by 1 base, with 6 bases between the two germline ends. In nucleotides, the CDR3 is TGTGCCAGCAGCCGAAATTCCTACGAGCAGTACTTC. Its translation: CASSRNSYEQYF.

The CDR3 DNA reads as TGTGCCAGCAGTTACCGCGTGGCAGCCCAAGAGACCCAGTACTTC. It yields the protein CASSYRVAAQETQYF. This sequence joins TRBV6-6 and TRBJ2-5, with D unresolved. The germline gives CDR1 MNHNY, CDR2 SVGAGI (reference sequence). CDR3 length equals 15 residues. V lost 2 bases to trimming and J lost 1 base, with 11 bases between them.

The V call is TRBV24-1, the J call TRBJ1-5; 7 bases align to TRBD1. This CDR3 contains 15 residues. Trimming cost V 1 base and J 6 bases; bases outside gene matches: 5. The germline V gene encodes CDR1 KGHDR and CDR2 SFDVKD. Here the CDR3 reads CATSDFTGDGQPQHF. CDR3 coding DNA: TGTGCCACCAGTGATTTCACAGGGGACGGTCAGCCCCAGCATTTT.

The V and J genes are TRBV6-1 and TRBJ1-2; no reliable D call. CDR3 length equals 14 residues. Trimming pared 6 bases from V and 3 bases from J, leaving 14 bases between. Germline V lookup: CDR1 MNHNS, CDR2 SASEGT. The CDR3 nucleotides read TGTGCCAGCAGCCCAATGACGGTTGACTATGGCTACACCTTC. This gives the protein CASSPMTVDYGYTF.

The J gene is TRBJ2-3, the V gene TRBV19, with 7 bases identical to TRBD2. CDR3 length equals 15 residues. The V and J ends lost 5 bases and 5 bases, in that order; junction bases with no gene match: 10. Germline V lookup: CDR1 LNHDA, CDR2 SQIVND (reference sequence). The CDR3 nucleotides are TGTGCCAGTAGTCGTCGGGGGAGGGTCGAAGATACGCAGTATTTT. Protein sequence: CASSRRGRVEDTQYF.

This chain uses TRBV30 with TRBJ2-7, with 11 nucleotides matching TRBD1. This CDR3 is built from 15 residues. V lost 2 bases to trimming and J lost 6 bases; unmatched junction nucleotides: 9. Germline V lookup: CDR1 GTSNPN, CDR2 SVGIG (reference sequence). The CDR3 loop reads CAWSPGTGGRFEQYF. Written as DNA, the CDR3 is TGTGCCTGGAGTCCCGGGACAGGGGGTAGGTTCGAGCAGTACTTC.